The 9 T cell receptor beta chains presented below share a single source sample, sequenced in a study of regulatory T cells in long-lasting Graves disease. Specified time point: newly diagnosed GD, antithyroid drugs for less than 3 months. PBMC-extracted RNA yielded the TCR library. To make TCR beta libraries, researchers used iRepertoire HTBI primers and Arm-PCR of CDR3 regions. From the multiplex PCR reads, TCRdb called clonotypes with MiXCR, one entry per CDR3 protein. The top ten clones hold 10% of a sample with about 540,000 distinct CDR3 sequences, around an eighth of them seen once. Separately, the same data were catalogued under a study of T cells in Graves' hyperthyroidism and ophthalmopathy.

Source: peripheral blood mononuclear cells (PBMCs), taken at new diagnosis, from a patient treated with antithyroid drugs. Source of these receptors: a man under 40 with Graves disease.

This clonotype appeared many times. This chain uses TRBV6-1 with TRBJ2-5; D ambiguous. V lost 8 bases and J lost 4, with 5 bases in between. Looked up from germline, CDR1 is MNHNS and CDR2 is SASEGT. The CDR3 has 10 residues. In nucleotides, the CDR3 is TGTGCCAGCGGCAGAGAGACCCAGTACTTC. Translation gives CASGRETQYF.

In its sample, this clonotype was seen many times. The rearrangement joins TRBV12-3 or TRBV12-4 to TRBJ2-5, with 9 bases aligning to TRBD2. Trimming took 6 bases from V and 2 from J; bases not matched to a gene: 7. CDR3 length: 15 residues. CDR3 DNA: TGTGCCAGCAGCCCGTCTAGCGGGGCGCAAGAGACCCAGTACTTC. Protein sequence: CASSPSSGAQETQYF.

This clonotype was observed a few times. This chain uses TRBV10-1 with TRBJ2-3; 7 bases match TRBD1. Germline V CDR1 and CDR2: WNHNN, SYGVQD (reference sequence). This CDR3 is built from 16 residues. V shed 2 bases and J 1 base; nucleotides not matched to a gene: 6. In DNA, the CDR3 is TGCGCCAGCAGTGAGCTAGAGGGGGCTGGCACAGATACGCAGTATTTT. Translation: CASSELEGAGTDTQYF.

In this sample, this clonotype turned up many times. The chain is built from TRBV12-3 or TRBV12-4 and TRBJ2-5, with a weak D call TRBD2 (6 bases). Deletions cut 5 bases from V and 2 bases from J, with 9 bases between. The CDR3 is made up of 13 amino acids. The CDR3 bases are TGTGCCAGCAGTGCAGGGACTCAAGAGACCCAGTACTTC. It encodes CASSAGTQETQYF.

This clonotype was seen a handful of times. The V call is TRBV18, the J call TRBJ1-2; D ambiguous. This CDR3 region has 14 residues. V lost 2 bases and J lost 6, with 13 bases in between. Germline loops: CDR1 KGHSH, CDR2 LQKENI. The CDR3 region has the DNA TGTGCCAGCTCACCAGTGGGCTCTGGACATGGCTACACCTTC. This codes for CASSPVGSGHGYTF.

The chain joins TRBV6-1 to TRBJ1-4, with unresolved D. The V gene lost 6 bases and the J gene lost 0 bases, with 5 bases spanning the gap. This CDR3 is 13 amino acids long. Germline V gene lookup returns CDR1 MNHNS and CDR2 SASEGT. In DNA, the CDR3 is TGTGCCAGCAGCCGAGCAACTAATGAAAAACTGTTTTTT. As protein: CASSRATNEKLFF.

The chain employs TRBV20-1 and TRBJ2-1, with 8 bases fitting TRBD2. Germline trimming cut 5 bases from V and 2 bases from J; bases unmatched to any gene: 11. This CDR3 region has 16 residues. Per germline, CDR1 DFQATT and CDR2 SNEGSKA (reference sequence). The CDR3 loop reads CSAPASGSGTYNEQFF. In DNA, the CDR3 is TGCAGTGCTCCCGCCAGCGGGAGCGGGACCTACAATGAGCAGTTCTTC.

The sample holds many counts of this clonotype. J is TRBJ2-3 and V is TRBV20-1; TRBD2 is a possible D gene (6 bases). Germline lookup yields CDR1 DFQATT and CDR2 SNEGSKA (reference sequence). With 2 bases removed from V and 3 bases from J, the gap between germline ends came to 12 bases. The CDR3 is 14 residues long. CDR3 nucleotide sequence: TGCAGTGCTAGACGCCAAAGCGGGACAGATACGCAGTATTTT. Its protein product is CSARRQSGTDTQYF.

This clonotype was counted a few times. Without the conserved terminal phenylalanine or tryptophan, this CDR3 likely stems from a read error. The limits of the CDR3 on the DNA are not certain, so only TCRdb's listed CDR3 is given. The CDR3 is CASSQDGGGKIDL. The rearrangement joins TRBV4-1 to TRBJ1-2; the D call in the table, TRBD1, was not verified against the DNA. From its first to its last residue, the CDR3 has 13 amino acids. Germline V gives CDR1 MGHRA, CDR2 YSYEKL.